This T cell receptor (beta chain) was obtained from a study of CD8+CD57+ T cells in acquired aplastic anemia. Study summary: Mean yield of DNA from sorted CD4+ and CD8+ cells was approximately 3 ug.

This clonotype was found a few times. The antigen remains unidentified. The junction does not match germline at one end; this may be a read error. Study conclusions and caveats: Patients and controls were not found to differ significantly in CD8+ Simpson's diversity. Patients and controls shared about 27 CD8+ CDR3 sequences.

The patients chosen for sequencing had shown expansion of CD8+CD57+ cells (detected by flow cytometry). Among the patients, all had severe acquired aplastic anemia. CDR3 and TCR beta VDJ profiling relied on a genomic DNA template. In TCRdb, the reads were re-called with MiXCR into one record per CDR3 protein. The top ten clones hold about 20% of a sample with hundreds of thousands of distinct CDR3 sequences, around 50% of them seen once. The source material was sorted CD4+, CD8+, or CD8+CD57+ T cells (not recorded which) from PBMCs. This clonotype was sampled from a human donor with aplastic anemia.

CDR3 region: CASSATGTLSARF. The CDR3 DNA follows: TGTGCCAGTAGTGCTACCGGGACTCTAAGCGCTCGCTTT. The rearrangement uses TRBV19 and TRBJ1-6; weak D call: TRBD1 (5 bases). Germline CDR1 LNHDA, CDR2 SQIVND (reference sequence). CDR3 length: 13 residues.